Below, 27 T cell receptor beta chains from the same sample are listed, as sequenced in a study of T cells in Graves' hyperthyroidism and ophthalmopathy. The TCR beta CDR3 regions underwent amplification using RNA transcripts as the source. The HTBI set primed first-round TCR CDR3 RT-PCR. Using its own MiXCR run on the multiplex PCR reads, TCRdb lists one record per CDR3 protein. Of some 370,000 distinct CDR3 sequences listed, 17% are singletons. The sample consisted of blood. Source of these receptors: a woman aged 25 to 39 with Graves' hyperthyroidism that later progressed to Graves' ophthalmopathy.

The chain has TRBV11-3 and TRBJ1-3; unclear D gene. CDR3 length equals 12 residues. Germline V gene sequence: CDR1 SGHNT, CDR2 YENEEA. V shed 6 bases and J shed 0 bases, with 3 bases lying between them. As DNA, the CDR3 is TGTGCCAGCAGGGACTCTGGAAACACCATATATTTT. It specifies CASRDSGNTIYF.

At least ten counts were recorded for this clonotype. The V and J genes are TRBV28 and TRBJ1-1, with 7 bases lining up with TRBD1. Trimming took 6 bases from V and 0 from J; bases not matched to a gene: 7. The CDR3 contains 15 residues. The germline CDR1 and CDR2 sequences are MDHEN and SYDVKM. The CDR3 DNA reads TGTGCCAGCAGCCCGACAGGGCCCTTGAACACTGAAGCTTTCTTT. This codes for CASSPTGPLNTEAFF. The full variable domain, completed using reference TRBV28 and TRBJ1-1, is DVKVTQSSRYLVKRTGEKVFLECVQDMDHENMFWYRQDPGLGLRLIYFSYDVKMKEKGDIPEGYSVSREKKERFSLILESASTNQTSMYLCASSPTGPLNTEAFFGQGTRLTVV.

This clonotype was seen ten or more times. J is TRBJ1-5 and V is TRBV2; D call uncertain. This CDR3 has 14 amino acids. Germline V gene data show CDR1 as SNHLY and CDR2 as FYNNEI. The V end lost 5 bases, the J end lost 2 bases, and 10 bases lay between the germline ends. CDR3 bases: TGTGCCAGCAGTAATCGAAGGGGCAATCAGCCCCAGCATTTT. The encoded protein is CASSNRRGNQPQHF.

This clonotype was detected only once. The genes are TRBV5-1 and TRBJ1-1; D is perhaps TRBD1 (5 bases). With 4 bases removed from V and 1 base from J, the gap between germline ends came to 11 bases. This CDR3 is built from 14 residues. Germline CDR1 SGHRS, CDR2 YFSETQ. The CDR3 protein is CASSRGTANTEAFF. In nucleotides, the CDR3 is TGCGCCAGCAGCCGAGGGACGGCGAACACTGAAGCTTTCTTT.

This clonotype was detected many times. The chain links TRBV19 to TRBJ1-1, with D hard to call. The germline V and J ends were trimmed by 3 bases and 7 bases, with 15 bases remaining between them. The CDR3 sequence is 14 residues long. In germline, CDR1 is LNHDA, CDR2 SQIVND (reference sequence). The CDR3 bases are TGTGCCAGTAGTATCACAAGGGCGTCGGGTGAAGCTTTCTTT. Protein product: CASSITRASGEAFF.

Only a few counts were recorded for this clonotype. The V and J genes are TRBV29-1 and TRBJ2-1; a possible D gene is TRBD2 (7 bases). Germline V CDR1 and CDR2: SQVTM, ANQGSEA. Trimming left V 7 bases short and J 4 bases short, with 17 bases between. The CDR3 sequence is 14 residues long. The CDR3 nucleotides read TGCAGCGCAGGAGGAGGGGGGGGGTACAATGAGCAGTTCTTC. Its translation is CSAGGGGGYNEQFF.

This clonotype has ten or more counts. The V call is TRBV3-1, the J call TRBJ2-7, with a possible D match to TRBD2 (5 bases). CDR3 size: 15 residues. CDR1 is LGHDT and CDR2 is YNNKEL in the germline V gene (reference sequence). V lost 1 base to trimming and J lost 0 bases, with 10 bases between them. The CDR3 bases are TGTGCCAGCAGCCAAGCCCTGAGGGTCTCCTACGAGCAGTACTTC. The encoded protein is CASSQALRVSYEQYF.

This clonotype was recorded many times. The chain joins TRBV10-3 to TRBJ2-5, with 8 bases aligning to TRBD2. The CDR3 contains 13 residues. With 10 bases clipped from V and 1 base from J, the junction kept 5 bases outside the gene matches. Germline CDR1 and CDR2: ENHRY and SYGVKD. CDR3 in DNA: TGTGCCACCGAGGGGACTAGCCAAGAGACCCAGTACTTC. This encodes CATEGTSQETQYF.

This chain links TRBV5-4 with TRBJ2-7; 11 nucleotides match TRBD2. With V trimmed by 4 bases and J by 0 bases, 9 bases remained unmatched. This CDR3 has 17 amino acids. Germline assignment: CDR1 SGHNT and CDR2 YYREEE (reference sequence). The CDR3 region is CASSPRTSGSSSYEQYF. CDR3 DNA: TGTGCCAGCAGCCCCCGGACTAGCGGGTCTAGCTCCTACGAGCAGTACTTC.

In this sample, this clonotype turned up many times. V usage is TRBV20-1 and J usage is TRBJ2-1; TRBD2 aligns across 7 bases. V shed 2 bases, J shed 3 bases, and the junction held 4 bases outside the gene matches. The germline V gene encodes CDR1 DFQATT and CDR2 SNEGSKA (reference sequence). This CDR3 has 14 amino acids. The CDR3 here is CSARSGVDYNEQFF. The CDR3 coding sequence is TGCAGTGCTAGAAGCGGGGTTGACTACAATGAGCAGTTCTTC.

This clonotype was detected ten times or more. The chain recombines TRBV2 with TRBJ2-5; no definite D call. The CDR3 sequence is 14 residues long. The ends were cut back, 6 bases at V and 4 bases at J, with 15 bases in the middle. The germline gives CDR1 SNHLY, CDR2 FYNNEI. CDR3 protein: CASSPLEHGETQYF. The CDR3 nucleotides are TGTGCCAGCAGCCCACTTGAACACGGAGAGACCCAGTACTTC. Supplemented by reference TRBV2 and TRBJ2-5, the full variable domain reads EPEVTQTPSHQVTQMGQEVILRCVPISNHLYFYWYRQILGQKVEFLVSFYNNEISEKSEIFDDQFSVERPDGSNFTLKIRSTKLEDSAMYFCASSPLEHGETQYFGPGTRLLVL.

Comments on this clonotype: With a much larger clone just one base away, this may be a read error. This chain uses TRBV5-6 with TRBJ2-5, with 11 bases matching TRBD1. This CDR3 spans 17 amino acids. V gave up 4 bases and J gave up 5 bases; unmatched junction bases: 13. From germline, CDR1 is SGHDT and CDR2 YYEEEE. Here the CDR3 reads CASSLLPGQGVAETQYF. The CDR3 DNA follows: TGTGCCAGCAGCCTTCTACCGGGACAGGGGGTGGCGGAGACCCAGTACTTC.

Worth noting for this clonotype: A much more abundant neighbour one base away suggests this may be a read error. The rearrangement links TRBV20-1 to TRBJ2-1; 12 bases agree with TRBD2. Germline lookup yields CDR1 DFQATT and CDR2 SNEGSKA (reference sequence). The CDR3 totals 17 residues. This CDR3 is CSASTSGGPLSYNGQFF. In nucleotides, the CDR3 is TGCAGTGCTTCTACTAGCGGGGGGCCCCTCTCCTACAATGGGCAGTTCTTC.

This clonotype came up a few times. V and J are TRBV5-5 and TRBJ2-7, with 7 bases identical to TRBD1. V lost 9 bases and J lost 0; bases outside the gene matches: 9. The CDR3 spans 14 residues. CDR1 and CDR2 (germline): SGHKS, YYEKEE (reference sequence). CDR3 in DNA: TGTGCCATGGCCTCGACAGGGAGCTCCTACGAGCAGTACTTC. Amino acid sequence: CAMASTGSSYEQYF.

In this sample, this clonotype turned up many times. The chain joins TRBV7-6 to TRBJ2-7, with TRBD1 identical over 7 bases. The V gene's germline CDR1 is SGHVS and CDR2 FNYEAQ. This CDR3 region has 16 residues. V lost 4 bases, J lost 7 bases, and 16 bases stayed unmatched. The CDR3 spells CASSSRSRGYPEEQYF. The CDR3 coding sequence is TGTGCCAGCAGCTCCCGGAGCAGGGGGTACCCCGAAGAGCAGTACTTC.

This clonotype showed up just a few times. The rearrangement links TRBV29-1 to TRBJ2-7, with TRBD2 as a possible D gene (6 bases). Germline lookup yields CDR1 SQVTM and CDR2 ANQGSEA. Trimming removed 2 bases at V and 1 base at J, with 9 bases between. This CDR3 comprises 13 residues. CDR3 bases: TGCAGCGTTGAACGGGGAGGTTCCTACGAGCAGTACTTC. This translates into CSVERGGSYEQYF.

Note on this clonotype: The DNA is left out, because the CDR3 cannot be placed on it with certainty; the CDR3 is given as TCRdb lists it. This chain joins TRBV30 and TRBJ2-2. The CDR3 numbers 14 amino acids, ends counted. CDR1 is GTSNPN and CDR2 is SVGIG in the germline V gene (reference sequence). The CDR3 sequence is CAWSVLVSTGELFF.

This clonotype showed up many times. The chain has TRBV11-2 and TRBJ2-5; a possible D gene is TRBD1 (6 bases). The CDR3 extends over 15 amino acids. Germline V gives CDR1 SGHAT, CDR2 FQNNGV. With 5 bases removed from V and 4 bases from J, the gap between germline ends came to 17 bases. The CDR3 sequence is CASSRGQSSGETQYF. The CDR3 region has the DNA TGTGCCAGCAGCCGCGGACAGAGTAGTGGAGAGACCCAGTACTTC.

This clonotype showed up many times. The genes are TRBV29-1 and TRBJ2-7, with D possibly matching TRBD2 (6 bases). The CDR3 sequence is 13 residues long. Germline values: CDR1 SQVTM, CDR2 ANQGSEA. V was trimmed by 4 bases and J by 2 bases, leaving 12 bases between them. The CDR3 DNA sequence: TGCAGCGTTGTCGGTCCGGGGGCCTACGAGCAGTACTTC. It encodes CSVVGPGAYEQYF.

Many counts were recorded for this clonotype. The CDR3: CASSPGQADELHFYNEQFF. CDR3 in DNA: TGCGCCAGCAGCCCCGGACAGGCGGATGAGCTACACTTCTACAATGAGCAGTTCTTC. This chain joins TRBV5-1 and TRBJ2-1; TRBD1 agrees at 7 bases. The germline CDR1 and CDR2 sequences are SGHRS and YFSETQ. V trimming: 4 bases; J trimming: 3 bases; junction bases outside the gene matches: 19. CDR3 size: 19 residues. Complete variable domain (other parts from reference TRBV5-1 and TRBJ2-1): KAGVTQTPRYLIKTRGQQVTLSCSPISGHRSVSWYQQTPGQGLQFLFEYFSETQRNKGNFPGRFSGRQFSNSRSEMNVSTLELGDSALYLCASSPGQADELHFYNEQFFGPGTRLTVL.

This clonotype occurred many times. This chain links TRBV20-1 with TRBJ2-7; D is tentatively TRBD1 or TRBD2 (6 bases each). The V and J ends lost 1 base and 5 bases respectively, with 12 bases between them. Germline lookup yields CDR1 DFQATT and CDR2 SNEGSKA (reference sequence). The CDR3 sequence is 13 residues long. The CDR3 here is CSARAGGDNEQYF. As DNA, the CDR3 is TGCAGTGCTAGAGCCGGCGGGGACAACGAGCAGTACTTC.

This clonotype has at least ten counts. The chain recombines TRBV28 with TRBJ1-2, with D possibly TRBD1 on 5 matching bases. The V end was cut by 6 bases, the J end by 9 bases, with 14 bases between. The CDR3 spans 12 residues. Germline CDR1 MDHEN, CDR2 SYDVKM. The CDR3 loop is CASRSGIWSYTF. Written as DNA, the CDR3 is TGTGCCAGCAGATCAGGGATTTGGAGCTACACCTTC.

This chain uses TRBV7-8 with TRBJ1-4; TRBD1 is a possible D gene (5 bases). The CDR3 has 13 amino acids. CDR1 is SGHVS and CDR2 is FQNEAQ in the germline V gene. Deletions cut 5 bases from V and 5 bases from J, with 9 bases between. The CDR3 DNA follows: TGTGCCAGCAGCCCGGGGGGGAATGAAAAACTGTTTTTT. Encoded protein: CASSPGGNEKLFF.

This clonotype has a count of ten or more. This sequence joins TRBV9 and TRBJ2-7; no clear D. CDR3 length: 13 amino acids. The germline CDR1 and CDR2 sequences are SGDLS and YYNGEE. V lost 2 bases to trimming and J lost 5 bases, with 11 bases between them. CDR3 in DNA: TGTGCCAGCAGCGTCGGGTTTTATCACGAGCAGTACTTC. This codes for CASSVGFYHEQYF.

This clonotype has ten or more counts. The chain links TRBV6-1 to TRBJ1-5; TRBD1 might be the D (6 bases). Trimming removed 6 bases from V and 3 bases from J, with 15 bases in between. The germline V gene has CDR1 MNHNS and CDR2 SASEGT. The CDR3 has 15 amino acids. The CDR3 sequence: CASSRDTGVNQPQHF. CDR3 coding DNA: TGTGCCAGCAGCCGGGACACGGGTGTCAATCAGCCCCAGCATTTT.

This clonotype was found many times. The V gene is TRBV5-1, the J gene TRBJ2-7, with TRBD1 identical over 10 bases. From germline, CDR1 is SGHRS and CDR2 YFSETQ. V was pared by 4 bases and J by 4 bases, with 8 bases of the junction left unmatched. The CDR3 is 15 residues long. The CDR3, as DNA: TGCGCCAGCAGCGGAGGGGACAGGGGTGGGTACGAGCAGTACTTC. This translates into CASSGGDRGGYEQYF.

This clonotype was recorded many times. This chain connects TRBV3-1 to TRBJ1-4; D ambiguous. V was trimmed by 1 base and J by 8 bases, leaving 5 bases between them. The germline V gene encodes CDR1 LGHDT and CDR2 YNNKEL (reference sequence). The CDR3 is made up of 12 amino acids. DNA of the CDR3: TGTGCCAGCAGCCAAGCGGGGGAAAAACTGTTTTTT. Translated, it gives CASSQAGEKLFF.